These T cell receptor beta chains were read from a single sample in a study of blood T cell repertoires in COVID-19. Profiling relied on immunoSEQ multiplex PCR, and the TCRdb table lists in-frame clones only, not all of them. This sample has more than 150,000 clones, with about 90% found just once. The specimen was peripheral blood. These TCRs come from a man between 65 and 79 years old with active or convalescent COVID-19. Both conserved end residues are trimmed from each CDR3. A D gene is named only where the DNA matches it firmly.

length	D	V	J	CDR3
15	TRBD2	TRBV27	TRBJ2-7	ASSLLGLAGGVDEQY
13	.	TRBV30	TRBJ2-6	AWSHTAGGANVLT
11	.	TRBV6-2/TRBV6-3	TRBJ1-5	ASSPWGDQPQH
12	.	TRBV5-6	TRBJ2-7	ASSWSGISYEQY
12	.	TRBV28	TRBJ2-7	ASSKRSDSYEQY
12	TRBD1	TRBV30	TRBJ2-5	AWNGRGSAETQY
14	TRBD1	TRBV25-1	TRBJ2-3	ASSELGLGTGDTQY
12	TRBD1	TRBV5-1	TRBJ2-3	ASSWDRVTDTQY
13	TRBD1	TRBV7-8	TRBJ1-6	ASRNTGGDSSPLH
11	.	TRBV29-1	TRBJ1-4	SVEGAPNEKLF
14	TRBD1	TRBV2	TRBJ1-1	ASSAGGLGMNTEAF
15	TRBD1	TRBV15	TRBJ2-5	ATSRDRGTGGGKTQY
11	TRBD2	TRBV15	TRBJ2-7	ATSRDEAGQQY
12	.	TRBV27	TRBJ2-1	ASSLDWIVNEQF
12	TRBD1	TRBV5-6	TRBJ1-1	ASSSGTGLAEAF
17	TRBD2	TRBV28	TRBJ2-5	ASNSLRGGLAGVGETQY
15	.	TRBV5-4	TRBJ1-3	ASSSGGAGRSGNTIY
12	.	TRBV18	TRBJ1-3	ASSDQSSGNTIY
15	TRBD1	TRBV9	TRBJ1-2	ASSVESTGMRGYGYT
16	TRBD2	TRBV9	TRBJ2-3	ASSVSKLAGSASDTQY
16	TRBD2	TRBV28	TRBJ2-3	ASSFGGSGRARTDTQY
13	.	TRBV19	TRBJ1-4	ASSKDPRRSEKLF
11	.	TRBV2	TRBJ1-5	ASSSWGDQPQH
16	.	TRBV27	TRBJ2-1	ASSWWSKDRVGGNEQF
15	TRBD2	TRBV5-4	TRBJ2-2	ASSLALNSGRAGELF
12	.	TRBV11-3	TRBJ2-5	ASSLGGIQETQY
12	.	TRBV11-1	TRBJ1-1	ASTRQGTNTEAF
11	TRBD1	TRBV5-5	TRBJ2-1	ASSRRQGNEQF
10	TRBD1	TRBV11-1	TRBJ1-1	ASSLARQGAF
13	.	TRBV28	TRBJ2-7	ASSLSAGVLYEQY
16	TRBD1	TRBV5-1	TRBJ1-4	ASSLGGQGEDASEKLF
11	TRBD1	TRBV11-3	TRBJ2-5	ASSSDREETQY
10	.	TRBV2	TRBJ2-3	ASKTSTDTQY
13	.	TRBV6-5	TRBJ1-2	ASSYSQRAYYGYT
12	.	TRBV18	TRBJ2-5	ASSPGQVQETQY
14	.	TRBV6-5	TRBJ1-3	ASSYSGHLAGNTIY
13	.	TRBV5-1	TRBJ2-5	ASSFTGGLSETQY
14	TRBD1	TRBV6-2/TRBV6-3	TRBJ1-2	ASSPPDRGSPNGYT
14	.	TRBV4-1	TRBJ1-1	ASSQDLGSRGHEAF
14	.	TRBV19	TRBJ2-1	ASSTYSVGSYNEQF
8	.	TRBV20-1	TRBJ1-1	SAGGDKAF
13	TRBD2	TRBV18	TRBJ2-2	ASHGLGSNTGELF